A single T cell receptor (beta chain) is shown here with its context. Pregnant or lactating patients were excluded, as were those with uncontrolled infection or other autoimmune disease. From more than 8 ml of fresh peripheral blood, PBMCs were isolated. This entry is derived from a study of T cells in Graves' hyperthyroidism and ophthalmopathy. CDR3 length: 13 residues. Trimming took 5 bases from V and 5 from J, leaving 10 bases between them. CDR1 is MNHEY, CDR2 SVGEGT, per germline. Using RNA transcripts as the source, TCR beta CDR3 regions were amplified. The HTBI primer set served for first-round RT-PCR of the TCR CDR3. TCRdb reprocessed the multiplex PCR reads via MiXCR and lists one record per CDR3 protein. Of 450,000 to 600,000 distinct CDR3 sequences in the sample, 15% to 20% were seen once.

Sequenced material: blood. The chain is built from TRBV6-2 or TRBV6-3 and TRBJ2-1; possible D gene TRBD1, 5 bases. The clonotype originates from a man in his forties with Graves' ophthalmopathy. Here the CDR3 reads CASSQTENNEQFF. The CDR3 coding sequence is TGTGCCAGCAGTCAGACAGAGAACAATGAGCAGTTCTTC.